This T cell receptor (beta chain) was obtained from a study of shared clonotypes between healthy human individuals. Method: immunoSEQ multiplex PCR; TCRdb's copy keeps in-frame clones and lacks some. Found here are hundreds of thousands of clones, roughly nine tenths of them singletons; the top ten hold 24%. Positive CCR7 selection of CD45RO-negative cells yielded the naive CD8 cells, and terminally differentiated effector memory CD45RA+ cells were excluded. Every contributor of samples was a Caucasian grown-up residing in Nashville, Tennessee. About this clone: Antigen specificity is unknown.

Overall study results and limits: The diversity represented, both genetic and in exposure history, was limited by few donors. Among donors, clonotype sharing was expected to be affected by sequencing depth.

Sequencing was performed on naive CD8+ T cells sorted from blood. The TCR was taken from a man aged 30 to 39 in good health.

CDR3 nucleotide sequence: TGTGCCAGCAGCGAAAGAGGTCCAGGGTTCACAGATACGCAGTATTTT. Encoded protein: CASSERGPGFTDTQYF. The genes are TRBV7-9 and TRBJ2-3; maybe TRBD1 (5 bases). Germline V gene lookup returns CDR1 SEHNR and CDR2 FQNEAQ (reference sequence). The CDR3 totals 16 residues. V lost 5 bases and J lost 2, with 17 bases in between.